Following are 21 T cell receptor beta chains from one sample sequenced in a study of OX40 agonist ivuxolimab in advanced cancers. The repertoire was sequenced with immunoSEQ multiplex PCR; TCRdb's copy has only in-frame clones and lacks some. The table lists around 46,000 clones, about 90% of them singletons. This material consisted of CD4+ or CD8+ T cells sorted from blood, taken in a trial of the OX40 agonist ivuxolimab. The receptors were sampled from an adult with an advanced solid tumor such as melanoma, head and neck, liver or kidney cancer.

This clone was picked up a small number of times. The chain combines TRBV7-9 with TRBJ1-2, with D unresolved. The CDR3 runs 11 residues. Trimming removed 6 bases at V and 6 bases at J, with 8 bases between. Germline CDR1 is SEHNR and CDR2 is FQNEAQ (reference sequence). The CDR3 DNA sequence: TGTGCCAGCAGTAAGTGGGATGGCTACACCTTC. It is translated as CASSKWDGYTF.

The chain couples TRBV29-1 to TRBJ1-1; 7 bases map to TRBD1. CDR1 SQVTM and CDR2 ANQGSEA come from the germline V gene. V lost 7 bases and J lost 11; bases outside the gene matches: 10. CDR3 length: 11 amino acids. Here the CDR3 DNA reads TGCAGCGGTGACAGGGAAACGAACGCTTTCTTT. It translates to CSGDRETNAFF.

The chain employs TRBV4-1 and TRBJ1-6, with 8 bases fitting TRBD1. Germline values: CDR1 MGHRA, CDR2 YSYEKL. The CDR3 loop spans 15 amino acids. Losses at the gene ends were 2 bases for V and 5 bases for J; bases not matched to a gene: 2. The CDR3 coding sequence is TGCGCCAGCAGCCAAATGGACAGGGATAATTCACCCCTCCACTTT. Translating gives CASSQMDRDNSPLHF.

The rearrangement uses TRBV27 and TRBJ1-1, with D possibly TRBD1 on 5 matching bases. Trimming cost V 8 bases and J 1 base, with 14 bases left between them. CDR1 and CDR2 (germline): MNHEY, SMNVEV (reference sequence). This CDR3 is built from 14 residues. The CDR3 coding sequence is TGTGCCAGCTCCCAACAGGTGACGAACACTGAAGCTTTCTTT. It encodes CASSQQVTNTEAFF.

The genes are TRBV14 and TRBJ2-5; no clear D. The CDR3 spans 16 residues. Germline CDR1 is SGHDN and CDR2 is FVKESK. V lost 1 base to trimming and J lost 5 bases, with 17 bases between them. CDR3 bases: TGTGCCAGCAGCCAAGTTTTCTCGGAAACCCGCGAGACCCAGTACTTC. Its protein product is CASSQVFSETRETQYF.

This clone was seen just once. This chain links TRBV10-3 with TRBJ2-1; 7 bases map to TRBD1. Germline values: CDR1 ENHRY, CDR2 SYGVKD. The V segment lost 5 bases and the J segment 1 base; nucleotides outside the gene matches: 5. CDR3 length: 15 residues. This CDR3 reads CAISRQGSSYNEQFF. CDR3 in DNA: TGTGCCATCAGTCGACAGGGTAGTTCCTACAATGAGCAGTTCTTC.

The chain has TRBV9 and TRBJ2-3, with D perhaps matching TRBD2 (6 bases). The V and J ends lost 0 bases and 0 bases respectively, with 11 bases between them. From germline, CDR1 is SGDLS and CDR2 YYNGEE. CDR3 size: 16 residues. The CDR3 DNA reads TGTGCCAGCAGCGTAGGTGGGAGGACTAGCACAGATACGCAGTATTTT. Amino acid sequence: CASSVGGRTSTDTQYF. The whole variable domain, filled in from reference TRBV9 and TRBJ2-3, reads DSGVTQTPKHLITATGQRVTLRCSPRSGDLSVYWYQQSLDQGLQFLIQYYNGEERAKGNILERFSAQQFPDLHSELNLSSLELGDSALYFCASSVGGRTSTDTQYFGPGTRLTVL.

The CDR3 loop is CASSPGASGTYNEQFF. The CDR3 DNA follows: TGTGCCAGCAGCCCCGGGGCTAGCGGGACCTACAATGAGCAGTTCTTC. The chain couples TRBV11-3 to TRBJ2-1; the match to TRBD2 covers 9 bases. Germline trimming cut 5 bases from V and 2 bases from J; bases unmatched to any gene: 7. The CDR3 runs to 16 residues. Germline loops: CDR1 SGHNT, CDR2 YENEEA.

The J gene is TRBJ1-2, the V gene TRBV5-1, with D hard to call. Trimming pared 2 bases from V and 6 bases from J, leaving 8 bases between. Germline values: CDR1 SGHRS, CDR2 YFSETQ. The CDR3 spans 12 residues. The CDR3 loop reads CASSFSGDGYTF. The CDR3, as DNA: TGCGCCAGCAGCTTTTCCGGGGATGGCTACACCTTC.

The chain is built from TRBV19 and TRBJ2-7; a weak D match, TRBD1 (6 bases). Trimming stripped 4 bases from V and 1 base from J, with 8 bases between. The CDR3 length is 13 residues. Germline assignment: CDR1 LNHDA and CDR2 SQIVND (reference sequence). The CDR3 loop reads CASSTDRSYEQYF. In DNA, the CDR3 is TGTGCCAGTAGTACGGACAGATCCTACGAGCAGTACTTC. Filled out from reference TRBV19 and TRBJ2-7, the complete variable domain reads DGGITQSPKYLFRKEGQNVTLSCEQNLNHDAMYWYRQDPGQGLRLIYYSQIVNDFQKGDIAEGYSVSREKKESFPLTVTSAQKNPTAFYLCASSTDRSYEQYFGPGTRLTVT.

The CDR3 nucleotides read TGTGCCAGCAGCCAAGATAGACAGGGGAATGGCTACACCTTC. Amino acid sequence: CASSQDRQGNGYTF. The chain uses TRBV4-2 and TRBJ1-2; TRBD1 aligns across 8 bases. Germline CDR1 and CDR2: LGHNA and YNFKEQ. V shed 0 bases, J shed 6 bases, and the junction held 3 bases outside the gene matches. There are 14 residues in the CDR3.

This chain uses TRBV4-3 with TRBJ2-1; 9 bases match TRBD2. V shed 0 bases, J shed 6 bases, and the junction held 6 bases outside the gene matches. The CDR3 sequence is 16 residues long. Germline-derived CDR1 and CDR2 are LGHNA and YSLEER. Here the CDR3 reads CASSQDPSGGINEQFF. The DNA of the CDR3 is TGCGCCAGCAGCCAAGATCCCAGCGGGGGGATCAATGAGCAGTTCTTC.

CDR3 sequence reads: CASSLYGGDSYEQYF. DNA for the CDR3: TGTGCCAGCAGCCTTTACGGGGGTGACTCCTACGAGCAGTACTTC. This chain links TRBV9 with TRBJ2-7; possible D gene TRBD2, 6 bases. V lost 4 bases, J lost 0 bases, and 14 bases lay in between. The CDR3 sequence is 15 residues long. CDR1 is SGDLS and CDR2 is YYNGEE in the germline V gene.

The CDR3 here is CASSENGGDPGELFF. CDR3 nucleotides: TGTGCCAGCAGTGAGAACGGGGGTGACCCCGGGGAGCTGTTTTTT. The chain couples TRBV6-4 to TRBJ2-2; D might be TRBD2 (6 bases). Deletions cut 3 bases from V and 6 bases from J, with 14 bases between. The CDR3 is 15 amino acids. Germline assignment: CDR1 MRHNA and CDR2 SNTAGT.

The chain links TRBV7-9 to TRBJ1-4, with D hard to call. In germline, CDR1 is SEHNR, CDR2 FQNEAQ (reference sequence). This CDR3 region has 15 residues. V lost 5 bases to trimming and J lost 5 bases, with 15 bases between them. The CDR3 protein is CASSTTGSSNEKLFF. Written as DNA, the CDR3 is TGTGCCAGCAGCACAACCGGGTCAAGCAATGAAAAACTGTTTTTT. The full variable domain, its missing parts supplied by reference TRBV7-9 and TRBJ1-4, is DTGVSQNPRHKITKRGQNVTFRCDPISEHNRLYWYRQTLGQGPEFLTYFQNEAQLEKSRLLSDRFSAERPKGSFSTLEIQRTEQGDSAMYLCASSTTGSSNEKLFFGSGTQLSVL.

This chain uses TRBV4-1 with TRBJ2-3; no firm D call. Trimming stripped 0 bases from V and 5 bases from J, with 0 bases between. The germline V gene has CDR1 MGHRA and CDR2 YSYEKL. The CDR3 sequence is 11 residues long. The CDR3 bases are TGCGCCAGCAGCCAAGAAGATACGCAGTATTTT. This encodes CASSQEDTQYF.

V gene TRBV19 combines with J gene TRBJ1-5; possibly TRBD1 for D (6 bases). CDR3 length equals 15 residues. CDR1 is LNHDA, CDR2 SQIVND, per germline (reference sequence). Deletions cut 6 bases from V and 5 bases from J, with 17 bases between. The CDR3 sequence: CASRPGKRGYQPQHF. In DNA, the CDR3 is TGTGCCAGTAGACCCGGGAAGAGGGGGTATCAGCCCCAGCATTTT.

The chain recombines TRBV25-1 with TRBJ1-6; a possible D gene is TRBD1 (6 bases). There are 14 residues in the CDR3. Germline assignment: CDR1 MGHDK and CDR2 SYGVNS. The V and J ends lost 6 bases and 6 bases respectively, with 12 bases between them. The CDR3 DNA follows: TGTGCCAGCAGACAGGGACGGATTAATTCACCCCTCCACTTT. Translated: CASRQGRINSPLHF.

This chain joins TRBV5-1 and TRBJ2-3; tentatively, D is TRBD2 (7 bases). Trimming removed 1 base from V and 1 base from J, with 10 bases in between. CDR1 and CDR2 (germline): SGHRS, YFSETQ. The CDR3 sequence is 15 residues long. The CDR3 sequence is CASSLTGGGTDTQYF. The CDR3 bases are TGCGCCAGCAGCTTGACGGGGGGCGGCACAGATACGCAGTATTTT.

CDR3 sequence (DNA): TGTGCCAGCGTGGGACAGGGGGCGAGTAGTTCACCCCTCCACTTT. Translated, it gives CASVGQGASSSPLHF. V usage is TRBV6-1 and J usage is TRBJ1-6; TRBD1 matches at 12 bases. J lost 9 bases, V lost 8 bases, and 8 bases had no gene match. The CDR3 runs 15 residues. Germline CDR1 reads MNHNS; CDR2 reads SASEGT.

The rearrangement joins TRBV18 to TRBJ1-3, with 11 nucleotides matching TRBD1. This CDR3 has 15 amino acids. V dropped 6 bases and J dropped 2; count of bases not matched to a gene: 3. In germline, CDR1 is KGHSH, CDR2 LQKENI. Here the CDR3 DNA reads TGTGCCAGCTCGCCGGGACAGGGGGCTGGAAACACCATATATTTT. Its translation: CASSPGQGAGNTIYF.